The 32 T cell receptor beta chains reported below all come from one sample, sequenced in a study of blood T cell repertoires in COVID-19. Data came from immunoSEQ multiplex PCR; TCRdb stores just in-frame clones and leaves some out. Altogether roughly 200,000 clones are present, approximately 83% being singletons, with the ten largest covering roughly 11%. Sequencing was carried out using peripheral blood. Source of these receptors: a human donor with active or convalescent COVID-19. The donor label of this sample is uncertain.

The CDR3, as DNA: TGTGCCAGCAGCCAGAAATGGGGGGCCTACGAGCAGTACTTC. As protein: CASSQKWGAYEQYF. The genes are TRBV3-1 (or the pseudogene TRBV3-2) and TRBJ2-7; a weak D match, TRBD2 (6 bases). V lost 3 bases and J 2 bases, leaving 11 bases between the germline ends. Germline CDR1 reads LGHDT; CDR2 reads YNNKEL (reference sequence). This CDR3 spans 14 amino acids.

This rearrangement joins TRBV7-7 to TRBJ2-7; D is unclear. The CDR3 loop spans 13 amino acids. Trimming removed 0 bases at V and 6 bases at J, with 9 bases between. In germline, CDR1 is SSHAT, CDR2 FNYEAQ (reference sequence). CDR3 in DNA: TGTGCCAGCAGCTTAGCCGGCAGAGGCGAGCAGTACTTC. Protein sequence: CASSLAGRGEQYF.

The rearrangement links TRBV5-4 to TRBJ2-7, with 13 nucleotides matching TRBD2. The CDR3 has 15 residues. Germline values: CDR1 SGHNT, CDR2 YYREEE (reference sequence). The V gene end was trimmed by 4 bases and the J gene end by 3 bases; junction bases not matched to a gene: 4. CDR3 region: CASSKGTSGVYEQYF. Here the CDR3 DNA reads TGTGCCAGCAGCAAAGGGACTAGCGGGGTCTACGAGCAGTACTTC. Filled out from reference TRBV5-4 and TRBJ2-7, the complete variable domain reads ETGVTQSPTHLIKTRGQQVTLRCSSQSGHNTVSWYQQALGQGPQFIFQYYREEENGRGNFPPRFSGLQFPNYSSELNVNALELDDSALYLCASSKGTSGVYEQYFGPGTRLTVT.

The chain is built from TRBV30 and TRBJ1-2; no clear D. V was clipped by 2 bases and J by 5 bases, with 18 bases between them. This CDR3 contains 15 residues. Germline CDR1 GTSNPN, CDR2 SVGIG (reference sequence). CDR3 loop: CAWSTTGVSLYGYTF. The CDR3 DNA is TGTGCCTGGAGTACAACCGGGGTTTCTCTTTATGGCTACACCTTC. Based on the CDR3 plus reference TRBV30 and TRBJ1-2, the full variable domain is SQTIHQWPATLVQPVGSPLSLECTVEGTSNPNLYWYRQAAGRGLQLLFYSVGIGQISSEVPQNLSASRPQDRQFILSSKKLLLSDSGFYLCAWSTTGVSLYGYTFGSGTRLTVV.

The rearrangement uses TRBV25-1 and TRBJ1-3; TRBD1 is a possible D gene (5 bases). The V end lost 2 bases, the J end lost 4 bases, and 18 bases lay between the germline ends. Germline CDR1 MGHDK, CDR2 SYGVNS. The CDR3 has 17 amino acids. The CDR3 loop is CASSERSTGRWGNTIYF. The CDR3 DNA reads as TGTGCCAGCAGTGAACGATCCACAGGTCGGTGGGGAAACACCATATATTTT.

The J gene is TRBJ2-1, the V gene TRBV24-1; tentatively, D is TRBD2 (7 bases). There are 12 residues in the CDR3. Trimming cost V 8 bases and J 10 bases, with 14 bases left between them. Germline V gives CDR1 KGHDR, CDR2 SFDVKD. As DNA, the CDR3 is TGTGCCACCAAGAGGGGGAGGGAAGAGCAGTTCTTC. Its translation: CATKRGREEQFF.

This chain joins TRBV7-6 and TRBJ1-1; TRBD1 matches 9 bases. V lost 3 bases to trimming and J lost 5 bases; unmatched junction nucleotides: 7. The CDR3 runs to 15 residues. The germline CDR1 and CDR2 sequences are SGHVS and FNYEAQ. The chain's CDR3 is CASSFRGQGCTEAFF. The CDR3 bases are TGTGCCAGCAGCTTCCGGGGACAGGGATGTACTGAAGCTTTCTTT.

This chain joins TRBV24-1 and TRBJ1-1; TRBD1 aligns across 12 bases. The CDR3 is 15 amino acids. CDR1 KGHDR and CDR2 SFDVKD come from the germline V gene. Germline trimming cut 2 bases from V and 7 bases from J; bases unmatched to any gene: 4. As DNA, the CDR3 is TGTGCCACCAGTGATTCGGGACAGGGGGCAGGTGAAGCTTTCTTT. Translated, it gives CATSDSGQGAGEAFF.

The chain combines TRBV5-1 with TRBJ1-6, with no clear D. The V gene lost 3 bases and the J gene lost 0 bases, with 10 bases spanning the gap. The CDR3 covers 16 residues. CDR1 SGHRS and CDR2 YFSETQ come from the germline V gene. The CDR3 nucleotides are TGCGCCAGCAGCTCAACAACGGGCTCCTATAATTCACCCCTCCACTTT. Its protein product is CASSSTTGSYNSPLHF.

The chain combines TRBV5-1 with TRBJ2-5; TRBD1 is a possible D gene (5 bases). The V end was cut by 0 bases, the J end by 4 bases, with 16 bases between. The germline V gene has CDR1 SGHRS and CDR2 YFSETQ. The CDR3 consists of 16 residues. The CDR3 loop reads CASSLEGGSRGETQYF. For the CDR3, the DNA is TGCGCCAGCAGCTTGGAGGGCGGCTCTAGGGGAGAGACCCAGTACTTC.

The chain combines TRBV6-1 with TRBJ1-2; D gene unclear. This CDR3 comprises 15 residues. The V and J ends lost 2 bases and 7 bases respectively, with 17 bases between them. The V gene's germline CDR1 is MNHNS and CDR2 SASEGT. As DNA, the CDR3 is TGTGCCAGCAGTGAACTAAGGATCGGGGAATGTGGCTACACCTTC. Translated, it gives CASSELRIGECGYTF.

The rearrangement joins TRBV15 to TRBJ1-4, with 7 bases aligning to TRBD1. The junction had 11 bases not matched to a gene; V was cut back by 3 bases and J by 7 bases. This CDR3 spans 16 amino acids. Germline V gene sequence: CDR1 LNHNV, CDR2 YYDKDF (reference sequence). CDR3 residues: CATSSPDRAGGEKLFF. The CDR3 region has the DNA TGTGCCACCAGCAGCCCCGACAGGGCCGGAGGTGAAAAACTGTTTTTT.

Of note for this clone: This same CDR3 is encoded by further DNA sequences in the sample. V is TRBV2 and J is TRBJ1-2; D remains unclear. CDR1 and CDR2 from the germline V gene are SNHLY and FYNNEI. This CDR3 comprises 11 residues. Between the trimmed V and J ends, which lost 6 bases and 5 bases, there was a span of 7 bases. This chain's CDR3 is CASSPGYGYTF. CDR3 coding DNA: TGTGCCAGCAGCCCCGGTTATGGCTACACCTTC.

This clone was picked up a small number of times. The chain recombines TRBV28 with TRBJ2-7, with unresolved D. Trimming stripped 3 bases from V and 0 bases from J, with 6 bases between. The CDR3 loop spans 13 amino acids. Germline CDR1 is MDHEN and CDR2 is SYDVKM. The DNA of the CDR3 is TGTGCCAGCAGTTTGCCAGTCTCCTACGAGCAGTACTTC. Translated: CASSLPVSYEQYF.

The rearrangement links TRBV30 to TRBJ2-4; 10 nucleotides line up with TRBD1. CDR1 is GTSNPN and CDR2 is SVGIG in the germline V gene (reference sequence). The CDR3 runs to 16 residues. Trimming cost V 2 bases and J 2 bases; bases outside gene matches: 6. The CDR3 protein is CAWSSGQGVSKNIQYF. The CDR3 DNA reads TGTGCCTGGAGTTCCGGACAGGGGGTCTCCAAAAACATTCAGTACTTC.

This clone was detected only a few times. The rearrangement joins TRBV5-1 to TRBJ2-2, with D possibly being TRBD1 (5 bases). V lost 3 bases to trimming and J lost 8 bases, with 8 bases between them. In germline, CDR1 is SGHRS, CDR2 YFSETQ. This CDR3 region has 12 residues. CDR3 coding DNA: TGCGCCAGCAGCTCTCAGGGAGGGGAGCTGTTTTTT. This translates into CASSSQGGELFF. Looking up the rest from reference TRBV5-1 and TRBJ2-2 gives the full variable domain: KAGVTQTPRYLIKTRGQQVTLSCSPISGHRSVSWYQQTPGQGLQFLFEYFSETQRNKGNFPGRFSGRQFSNSRSEMNVSTLELGDSALYLCASSSQGGELFFGEGSRLTVL.

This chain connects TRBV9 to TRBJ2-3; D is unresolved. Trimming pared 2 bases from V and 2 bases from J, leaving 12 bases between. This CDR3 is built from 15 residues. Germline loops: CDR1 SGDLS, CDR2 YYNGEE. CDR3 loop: CASSVTVVPTDTQYF. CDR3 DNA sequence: TGTGCCAGCAGCGTCACGGTGGTTCCCACAGATACGCAGTATTTT.

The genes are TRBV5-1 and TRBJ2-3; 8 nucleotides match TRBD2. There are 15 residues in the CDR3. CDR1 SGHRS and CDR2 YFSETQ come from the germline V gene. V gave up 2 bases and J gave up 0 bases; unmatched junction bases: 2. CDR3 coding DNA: TGCGCCAGCAGCTTTAGCGGGACAAGCACAGATACGCAGTATTTT. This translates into CASSFSGTSTDTQYF.

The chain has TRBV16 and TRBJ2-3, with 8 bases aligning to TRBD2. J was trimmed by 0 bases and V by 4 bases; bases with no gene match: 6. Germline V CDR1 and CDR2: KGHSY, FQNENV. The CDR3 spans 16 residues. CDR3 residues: CASSPGLATSTDTQYF. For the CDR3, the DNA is TGTGCCAGCAGCCCAGGACTAGCAACTAGCACAGATACGCAGTATTTT.

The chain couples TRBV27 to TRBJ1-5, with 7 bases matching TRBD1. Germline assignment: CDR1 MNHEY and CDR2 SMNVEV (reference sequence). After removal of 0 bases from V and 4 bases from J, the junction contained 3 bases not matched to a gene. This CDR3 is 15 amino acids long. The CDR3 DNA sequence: TGTGCCAGCAGTTTATCACAGGGGAGGAATCAGCCCCAGCATTTT. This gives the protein CASSLSQGRNQPQHF.

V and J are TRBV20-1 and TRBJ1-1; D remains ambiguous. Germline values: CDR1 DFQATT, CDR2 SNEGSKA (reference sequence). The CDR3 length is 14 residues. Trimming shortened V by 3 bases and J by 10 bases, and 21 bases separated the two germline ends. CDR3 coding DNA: TGCAGTGCTAGTGTCCCTGGACGGGGAAGGAGAGCTTTCTTT. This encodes CSASVPGRGRRAFF.

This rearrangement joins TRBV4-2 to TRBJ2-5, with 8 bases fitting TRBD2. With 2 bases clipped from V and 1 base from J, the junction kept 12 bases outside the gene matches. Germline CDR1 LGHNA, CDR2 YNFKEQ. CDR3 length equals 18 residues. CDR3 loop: CASSQQFGGGGTQETQYF. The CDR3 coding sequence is TGTGCCAGCAGCCAACAATTTGGGGGCGGGGGGACCCAAGAGACCCAGTACTTC.

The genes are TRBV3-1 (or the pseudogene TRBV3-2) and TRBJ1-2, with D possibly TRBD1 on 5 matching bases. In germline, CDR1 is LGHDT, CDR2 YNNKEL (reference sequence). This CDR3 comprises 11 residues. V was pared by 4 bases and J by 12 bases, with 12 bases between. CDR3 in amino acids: CASSPRASNTF. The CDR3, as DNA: TGTGCCAGCAGCCCCAGGGCGTCCAACACCTTC.

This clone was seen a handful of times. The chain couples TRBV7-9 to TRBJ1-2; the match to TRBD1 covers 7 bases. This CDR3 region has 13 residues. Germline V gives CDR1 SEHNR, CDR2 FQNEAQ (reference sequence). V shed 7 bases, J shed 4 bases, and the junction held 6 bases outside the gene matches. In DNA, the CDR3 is TGTGCCAGCACGAACAGGGGTGGCTATGGCTACACCTTC. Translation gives CASTNRGGYGYTF.

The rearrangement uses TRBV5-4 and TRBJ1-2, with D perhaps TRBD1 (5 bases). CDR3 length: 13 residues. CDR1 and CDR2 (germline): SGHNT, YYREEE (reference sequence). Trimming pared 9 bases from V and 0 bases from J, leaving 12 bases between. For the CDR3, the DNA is TGTGCCATTACCGACAGAGCTAACTATGGCTACACCTTC. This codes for CAITDRANYGYTF.

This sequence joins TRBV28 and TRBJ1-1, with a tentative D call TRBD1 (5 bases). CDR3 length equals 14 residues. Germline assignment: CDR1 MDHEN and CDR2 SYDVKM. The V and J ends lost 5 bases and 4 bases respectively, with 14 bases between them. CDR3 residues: CASSGGAEGTEAFF. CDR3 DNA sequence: TGTGCCAGCAGTGGCGGGGCAGAGGGCACTGAAGCTTTCTTT.

The CDR3 protein is CASSIPGFGNQPQHF. CDR3 nucleotides: TGTGCCAGTAGTATTCCAGGGTTTGGCAATCAGCCCCAGCATTTT. This chain uses TRBV19 with TRBJ1-5, with D perhaps matching TRBD1 (5 bases). The V end lost 3 bases, the J end lost 2 bases, and 11 bases lay between the germline ends. The CDR3 loop spans 15 amino acids. Germline V lookup: CDR1 LNHDA, CDR2 SQIVND (reference sequence).

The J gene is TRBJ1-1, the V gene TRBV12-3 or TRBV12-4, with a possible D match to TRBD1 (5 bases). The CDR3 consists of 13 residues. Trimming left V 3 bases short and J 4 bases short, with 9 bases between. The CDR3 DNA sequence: TGTGCCAGCAGTTTCTCAGGGCTCACTGAAGCTTTCTTT. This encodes CASSFSGLTEAFF.

As DNA, the CDR3 is TGCAGCGTTATAGGAGCACACCTAGCCAAAAACATTCAGTACTTC. This encodes CSVIGAHLAKNIQYF. The rearrangement links TRBV29-1 to TRBJ2-4; D gene uncertain. The CDR3 sequence is 15 residues long. The V gene lost 5 bases and the J gene lost 0 bases, with 14 bases spanning the gap. Germline lookup yields CDR1 SQVTM and CDR2 ANQGSEA.

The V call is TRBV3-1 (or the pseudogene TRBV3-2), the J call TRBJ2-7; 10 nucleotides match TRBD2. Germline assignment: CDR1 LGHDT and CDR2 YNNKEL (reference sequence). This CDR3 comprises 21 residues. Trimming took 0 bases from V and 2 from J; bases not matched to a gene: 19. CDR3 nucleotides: TGTGCCAGCAGCCAAGAAGTCGGGTGGGGTAGCGGGAGGTTCGGAACCTACGAGCAGTACTTC. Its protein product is CASSQEVGWGSGRFGTYEQYF.

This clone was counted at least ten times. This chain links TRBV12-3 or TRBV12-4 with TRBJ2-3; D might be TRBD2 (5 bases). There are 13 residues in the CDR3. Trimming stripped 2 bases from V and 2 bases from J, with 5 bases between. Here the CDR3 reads CASSLLATDTQYF. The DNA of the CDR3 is TGTGCCAGCAGTTTACTAGCCACAGATACGCAGTATTTT.

The CDR3 loop is CASSLRQVNEQFF. The CDR3 DNA follows: TGTGCCAGTAGTCTCAGACAGGTCAATGAGCAGTTCTTC. This chain connects TRBV19 to TRBJ2-1; maybe TRBD1 (6 bases). The CDR3 has 13 amino acids. The germline V gene has CDR1 LNHDA and CDR2 SQIVND (reference sequence). Trimming shortened V by 5 bases and J by 6 bases, and 11 bases separated the two germline ends. Based on the CDR3 plus reference TRBV19 and TRBJ2-1, the full variable domain is DGGITQSPKYLFRKEGQNVTLSCEQNLNHDAMYWYRQDPGQGLRLIYYSQIVNDFQKGDIAEGYSVSREKKESFPLTVTSAQKNPTAFYLCASSLRQVNEQFFGPGTRLTVL.